This T cell receptor beta chain was found in a study of blood T cell repertoires in COVID-19 (dated by TCRdb to between 2020 and 2021). Regarding the study in general: The collaborator samples originated in the United States, Italy and Spain and spanned the acute and convalescent phases of COVID-19. The prospective study material was composed of cDNA or gDNA derived from T cells, B-cell-depleted T cells, or PBMCs. Subjects who had been exposed to COVID-19, were actively infected with it, or had recovered from it provided the deeply sampled blood TCRbeta repertoires that made up the dataset. The repertoires were made available in a free public database intended to serve as a resource for research on the immune response to SARS-CoV-2. The samples were drawn from two sources: the first 160 participants of the ongoing ImmuneRACE study, and 1,254 subjects contributed by 6 global collaborators. Nearly every sample came with metadata listing a de-identified subject ID, COVID-19 status, age in years and sex. Where HLA class I and class II types were available, the types were taken from metadata supplied by the sample provider, not from assay-based typing. The paper's findings and limits, for the study overall: Clinical and demographic metadata were provided uncurated, with the amount varying by source and participant.

A note on this clone: Its cognate antigen has yet to be identified. The sample holds no much larger clone one base away, and base qualities are not on file.

TCRbeta CDR3 regions were amplified from genomic DNA using the immunoSEQ Assay, a bias-controlled multiplex PCR. The authors' analysis ran thus. Nucleated cell counts per sample were estimated from amplification of reference gene primers within the assay. Sequence reads were collapsed and filtered to measure the absolute abundance of every unique TCRbeta CDR3 rearrangement. For each sample, productive Simpson clonality was calculated as the square root of Simpson's diversity index over productive rearrangements. Held by TCRdb, this immuneACCESS table contains in-frame sequences only and omits some clones. Under half of the omission traces to an unresolved V gene where checked; the cause of the rest is unknown. V and J calls and clone size are copied from that table; D and trimming were computed from the DNA. In this sample the table shows 400,000 or so clones, 88% of which occur a single time. The ten largest account for roughly 2% of the sample.

Participants in the prospective study were enrolled through a virtual design, were aged about 18 to 100 years, and lived in 24 United States geographic areas. In the prospective study, participants were assigned to cohorts based on the clinical history participants reported in a screening survey and a study questionnaire. Mobile phlebotomists in the prospective study collected whole blood, serum and a nasopharyngeal or oropharyngeal swab from every participant. Additional blood draws and questionnaires over an approximately 2-month period could optionally be provided by prospective study participants. Before DNA extraction, blood samples from the prospective study were shipped at room temperature or frozen. From its cysteine to its phenylalanine, the CDR3 spans 16 amino acids. Only CDR3 DNA remains: 48 bases, in frame from the first base. The germline V gene specifies SGHRS as CDR1 and YFSETQ as CDR2. Germline trimming: 5 bases from V, 0 bases from J; junction bases outside gene matches: 6.

The sample consisted of PBMCs or T cells enriched from blood (not recorded which). The receptor comes from a woman aged 40 to 50 with acute COVID-19. Recombination joined TRBV5-1 with TRBJ2-1; 9 central nucleotides agree with TRBD1. The CDR3 amino acid sequence is: CASRPGQGSSYNEQFF. The nucleotides are TGCGCCAGCAGGCCTGGACAGGGGAGCTCCTACAATGAGCAGTTCTTC.